This T cell receptor (beta chain) was retrieved from a study of OX40 agonist ivuxolimab in advanced cancers. Study-level results: Patients who responded partially at 0.1-3.0 mg/kg showed clonal expansion ranking among the lowest.

A note on this clone: Its specificity is not known.

Repertoires were generated with immunoSEQ multiplex PCR, while TCRdb's copy carries only in-frame clones and drops some. This sample has more than 80,000 clones; about 83% occur once, and the top ten carry approximately 1.5%. With 4 bases clipped from V and 3 bases from J, the junction kept 6 bases outside the gene matches. The CDR3 runs 15 residues. Germline CDR1 MRHNA, CDR2 SNTAGT. The chain links TRBV6-4 to TRBJ1-1, with 9 nucleotides matching TRBD1. The source material was CD4+ or CD8+ T cells sorted from blood, sampled in a trial of the OX40 agonist ivuxolimab. The receptor was derived from an adult with an advanced solid tumor such as melanoma, head and neck, liver or kidney cancer. CDR3 region: CASSANRGQYTEAFF. CDR3 DNA: TGTGCCAGCAGTGCTAACAGGGGGCAGTACACTGAAGCTTTCTTT.